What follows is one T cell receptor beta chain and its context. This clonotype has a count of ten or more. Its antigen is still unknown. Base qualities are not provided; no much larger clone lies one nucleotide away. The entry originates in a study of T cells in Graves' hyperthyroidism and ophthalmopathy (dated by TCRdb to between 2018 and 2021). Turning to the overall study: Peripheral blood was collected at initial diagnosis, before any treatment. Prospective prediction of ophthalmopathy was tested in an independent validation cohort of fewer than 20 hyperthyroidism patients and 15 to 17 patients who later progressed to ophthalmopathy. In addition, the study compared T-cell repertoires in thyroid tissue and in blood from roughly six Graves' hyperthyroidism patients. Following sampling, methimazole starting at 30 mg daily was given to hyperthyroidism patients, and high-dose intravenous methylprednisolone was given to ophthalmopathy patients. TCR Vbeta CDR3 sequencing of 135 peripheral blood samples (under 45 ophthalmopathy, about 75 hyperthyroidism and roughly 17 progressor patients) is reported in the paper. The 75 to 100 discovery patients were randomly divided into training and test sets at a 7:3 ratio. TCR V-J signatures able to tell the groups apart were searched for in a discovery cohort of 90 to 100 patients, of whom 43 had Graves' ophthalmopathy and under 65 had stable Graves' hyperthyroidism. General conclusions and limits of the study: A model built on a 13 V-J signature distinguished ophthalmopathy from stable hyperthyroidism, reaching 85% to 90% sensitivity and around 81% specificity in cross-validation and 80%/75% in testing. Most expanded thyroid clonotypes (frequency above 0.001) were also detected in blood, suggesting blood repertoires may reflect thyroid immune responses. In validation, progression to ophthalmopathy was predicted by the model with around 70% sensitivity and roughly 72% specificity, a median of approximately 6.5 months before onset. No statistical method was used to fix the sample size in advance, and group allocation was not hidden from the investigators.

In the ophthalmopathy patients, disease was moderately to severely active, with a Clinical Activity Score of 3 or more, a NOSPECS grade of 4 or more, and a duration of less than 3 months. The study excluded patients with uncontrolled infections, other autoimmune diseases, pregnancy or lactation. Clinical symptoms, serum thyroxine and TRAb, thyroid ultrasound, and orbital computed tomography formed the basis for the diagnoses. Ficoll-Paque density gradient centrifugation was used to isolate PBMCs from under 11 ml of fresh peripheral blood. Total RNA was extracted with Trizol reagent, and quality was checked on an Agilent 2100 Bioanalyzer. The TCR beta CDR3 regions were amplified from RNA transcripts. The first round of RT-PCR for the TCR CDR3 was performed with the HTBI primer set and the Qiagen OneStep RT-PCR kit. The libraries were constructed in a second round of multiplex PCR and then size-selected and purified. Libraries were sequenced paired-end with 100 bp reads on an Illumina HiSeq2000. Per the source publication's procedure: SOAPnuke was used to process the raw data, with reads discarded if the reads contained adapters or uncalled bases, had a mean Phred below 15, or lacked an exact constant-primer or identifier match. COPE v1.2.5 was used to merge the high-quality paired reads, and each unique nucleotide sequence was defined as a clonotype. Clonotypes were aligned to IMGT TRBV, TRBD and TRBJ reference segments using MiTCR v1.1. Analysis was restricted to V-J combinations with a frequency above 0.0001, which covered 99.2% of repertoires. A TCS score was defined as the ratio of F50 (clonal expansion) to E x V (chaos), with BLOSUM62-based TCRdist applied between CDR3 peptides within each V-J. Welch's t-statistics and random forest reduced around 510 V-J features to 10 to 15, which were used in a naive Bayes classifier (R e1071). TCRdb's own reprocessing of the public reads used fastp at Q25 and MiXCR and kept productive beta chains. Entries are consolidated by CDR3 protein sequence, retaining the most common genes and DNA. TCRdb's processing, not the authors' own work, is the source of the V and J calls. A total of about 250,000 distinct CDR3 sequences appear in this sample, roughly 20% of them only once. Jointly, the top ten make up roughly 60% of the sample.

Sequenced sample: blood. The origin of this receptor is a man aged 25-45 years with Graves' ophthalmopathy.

The CDR3: CASARVRNTEAFF. In nucleotide form, the sequence is TGTGCCAGCGCCAGGGTTCGGAACACTGAAGCTTTCTTT. The V and J genes are TRBV18 and TRBJ1-1; matching of 5 bases hints at TRBD1 as the D gene. CDR1 and CDR2, per the germline V gene, are KGHSH and LQKENI. V drops 8 bases and J drops 1 base, leaving 11 bases in between. The CDR3 runs 13 amino acids, cysteine and phenylalanine included. Of the read, only the CDR3 DNA is kept; its 39 bases are in frame from base 1.